The 28 T cell receptor beta chains in this list originate from one sample, sequenced in a study of blood T cell repertoires in COVID-19. Libraries were prepared by immunoSEQ multiplex PCR; TCRdb keeps only in-frame clonotypes and omits some of them. The repertoire holds approximately 97,000 clones, with 85% to 90% as singletons. Source material: peripheral blood. These receptor sequences come from a man over 45 with COVID-19, enrolled during active disease.

The CDR3 nucleotides read TGTGCCATCACCGAGACAGGGACGGGTGAAGCTTTCTTT. It translates to CAITETGTGEAFF. This chain links TRBV10-3 with TRBJ1-1; 7 bases map to TRBD1. V trimming: 7 bases; J trimming: 7 bases; junction bases outside the gene matches: 9. The CDR3 extends over 13 amino acids. Germline V gene data show CDR1 as ENHRY and CDR2 as SYGVKD.

V and J are TRBV11-2 and TRBJ1-1, with 8 nucleotides matching TRBD1. CDR1 is SGHAT, CDR2 FQNNGV, per germline. The V segment lost 8 bases and the J segment 4 bases; nucleotides outside the gene matches: 12. The CDR3 runs 15 residues. The CDR3 is CASGQGMGGVTEAFF. CDR3 nucleotides: TGTGCCAGCGGACAGGGCATGGGAGGGGTCACTGAAGCTTTCTTT.

The chain is built from TRBV7-2 and TRBJ2-3, with 8 bases fitting TRBD2. The junction had 6 bases not matched to a gene; V was cut back by 2 bases and J by 5 bases. Germline assignment: CDR1 SGHTA and CDR2 FQGNSA. The CDR3 runs to 15 residues. CDR3 in amino acids: CASSLLRGGQDTQYF. In DNA, the CDR3 is TGTGCCAGCAGCTTACTTCGGGGGGGGCAAGATACGCAGTATTTT. Full variable domain (remainder filled in from reference TRBV7-2 and TRBJ2-3): GAGVSQSPSNKVTEKGKDVELRCDPISGHTALYWYRQSLGQGLEFLIYFQGNSAPDKSGLPSDRFSAERTGGSVSTLTIQRTQQEDSAVYLCASSLLRGGQDTQYFGPGTRLTVL.

V is TRBV4-2 and J is TRBJ1-5; no clear D. The CDR3 covers 14 residues. Germline V gene data show CDR1 as LGHNA and CDR2 as YNFKEQ. V lost 0 bases and J lost 7, with 10 bases in between. CDR3 residues: CASSQDKGGQPQHF. The CDR3 DNA is TGTGCCAGCAGCCAAGATAAGGGAGGGCAGCCCCAGCATTTT.

The CDR3 protein is CASSRRDRERNSPLHF. DNA of the CDR3: TGCGCCAGCAGCAGGAGGGACAGGGAACGAAATTCACCCCTCCACTTT. J is TRBJ1-6 and V is TRBV5-1; 9 positions match TRBD1. This CDR3 is 16 amino acids long. V was clipped by 4 bases and J by 7 bases; unmatched bases: 9. Germline V lookup: CDR1 SGHRS, CDR2 YFSETQ.

The table lists this clone with a few counts. The chain uses TRBV6-6 and TRBJ1-1; TRBD1 agrees at 7 bases. The CDR3 is made up of 13 amino acids. J lost 7 bases, V lost 6 bases, and 8 bases had no gene match. Germline V gene data show CDR1 as MNHNY and CDR2 as SVGAGI (reference sequence). CDR3 coding DNA: TGTGCCAGCAGAAAGGGGGCAGGTGGTGAAGCTTTCTTT. This translates into CASRKGAGGEAFF.

This clone was seen once. The chain uses TRBV28 and TRBJ1-5; 7 bases match TRBD1. Unmatched junction bases numbered 10, after V lost 7 bases and J lost 7 bases. The CDR3 spans 14 residues. Germline V gene sequence: CDR1 MDHEN, CDR2 SYDVKM. The CDR3 loop is CASTLTGVSQPQHF. CDR3 DNA: TGTGCCAGCACTCTCACAGGGGTGAGCCAGCCCCAGCATTTT.

The CDR3 spells CASSIDPRDRRLGYTF. The CDR3 region has the DNA TGTGCCAGTAGTATAGATCCCCGGGACAGGAGGCTGGGCTACACCTTC. This rearrangement joins TRBV19 to TRBJ1-2, with 8 bases that match TRBD1. This CDR3 is 16 amino acids long. Germline values: CDR1 LNHDA, CDR2 SQIVND (reference sequence). The trim removed 0 bases at V and 8 bases at J, leaving 11 bases unmatched.

This clone appeared a few times. This chain joins TRBV2 and TRBJ2-2; D remains unclear. V dropped 4 bases and J dropped 6 bases, with 12 bases sitting between them. The CDR3 spans 14 residues. Germline loops: CDR1 SNHLY, CDR2 FYNNEI. CDR3 region: CASSVERNAGELFF. For the CDR3, the DNA is TGTGCCAGCAGTGTAGAGCGTAACGCCGGGGAGCTGTTTTTT.

This rearrangement joins TRBV14 to TRBJ2-5; TRBD2 agrees at 7 bases. V dropped 1 base and J dropped 5; count of bases not matched to a gene: 7. The CDR3 runs to 15 residues. Per germline, CDR1 SGHDN and CDR2 FVKESK. The CDR3 sequence: CASSQVGYGGETQYF. The CDR3 coding sequence is TGTGCCAGCAGCCAAGTGGGGTACGGGGGGGAGACCCAGTACTTC.

V usage is TRBV4-2 and J usage is TRBJ1-2; no clear D. Germline V gene sequence: CDR1 LGHNA, CDR2 YNFKEQ. The CDR3 runs to 15 residues. The V end was cut by 0 bases, the J end by 0 bases, with 8 bases between. CDR3 in DNA: TGTGCCAGCAGCCAAGATCTTCTCCCTAACTATGGCTACACCTTC. This encodes CASSQDLLPNYGYTF.

The genes are TRBV5-8 and TRBJ2-1, with 8 nucleotides matching TRBD2. Per germline, CDR1 SGHTS and CDR2 YDEGEE. V gave up 3 bases and J gave up 1 base; unmatched junction bases: 3. This CDR3 has 15 amino acids. The CDR3 region has the DNA TGTGCCAGCAGCTCGGGACTAGTTTCCTACAATGAGCAGTTCTTC. The encoded protein is CASSSGLVSYNEQFF.

Of note for this clone: The same CDR3 can be traced to other DNA sequences in this sample. This chain joins TRBV19 and TRBJ2-7, with D hard to call. The CDR3 consists of 11 residues. CDR1 and CDR2 (germline): LNHDA, SQIVND (reference sequence). With 4 bases removed from V and 3 bases from J, the gap between germline ends came to 4 bases. The CDR3 coding sequence is TGTGCCAGTAGTAGCAGCTACGAGCAGTACTTC. Translated, it gives CASSSSYEQYF. The full variable domain, with the rest looked up from reference TRBV19 and TRBJ2-7, is DGGITQSPKYLFRKEGQNVTLSCEQNLNHDAMYWYRQDPGQGLRLIYYSQIVNDFQKGDIAEGYSVSREKKESFPLTVTSAQKNPTAFYLCASSSSYEQYFGPGTRLTVT.

The chain employs TRBV2 and TRBJ2-1; a weak D match, TRBD1 (5 bases). The V gene lost 11 bases and the J gene lost 5 bases, with 10 bases spanning the gap. Germline V lookup: CDR1 SNHLY, CDR2 FYNNEI. The CDR3 runs 11 residues. This CDR3 reads CAVGAHNEQFF. In DNA, the CDR3 is TGTGCCGTAGGGGCACACAATGAGCAGTTCTTC.

The J gene is TRBJ1-2, the V gene TRBV7-2; D is uncertain. V was cut by 3 bases and J by 7 bases, with 15 bases left in between. This CDR3 contains 14 residues. Looked up from germline, CDR1 is SGHTA and CDR2 is FQGNSA. The CDR3 loop reads CASSLTPREGGYTF. In DNA, the CDR3 is TGTGCCAGCAGCTTGACACCACGAGAGGGTGGCTACACCTTC.

The chain has TRBV24-1 and TRBJ1-5; D is ambiguous. The germline gives CDR1 KGHDR, CDR2 SFDVKD. This CDR3 is built from 14 residues. Trimming removed 9 bases at V and 0 bases at J, with 11 bases between. The CDR3: CATGETYSNQPQHF. In nucleotides, the CDR3 is TGTGCCACCGGGGAGACTTATAGCAATCAGCCCCAGCATTTT.

The V gene is TRBV27, the J gene TRBJ2-5; 11 bases are shared with TRBD2. This CDR3 is 15 amino acids long. With 5 bases clipped from V and 7 bases from J, the junction kept 9 bases outside the gene matches. The V gene's germline CDR1 is MNHEY and CDR2 SMNVEV (reference sequence). The CDR3 nucleotides read TGTGCCAGCAGTGCACTAGCGGGGGTCCAGGGGACCCAGTACTTC. This translates into CASSALAGVQGTQYF.

The chain has TRBV11-1 and TRBJ1-2; unclear D gene. V was trimmed by 2 bases and J by 1 base, leaving 5 bases between them. Germline CDR1 reads SGHAT; CDR2 reads FQDESV (reference sequence). This CDR3 is built from 13 residues. CDR3 sequence reads: CASSLRSNYGYTF. In DNA, the CDR3 is TGTGCCAGCAGCTTAAGGAGTAACTATGGCTACACCTTC.

The rearrangement links TRBV6-2 or TRBV6-3 to TRBJ1-1, with a weak D call TRBD1 (5 bases). The CDR3 has 16 amino acids. From germline, CDR1 is MNHEY and CDR2 SVGEGT. Between the trimmed V and J ends, which lost 5 bases and 5 bases, there was a span of 21 bases. The CDR3 DNA sequence: TGTGCCAGCAGTACCGGCGGCAGGTTAAGGGGAACTGAAGCTTTCTTT. Translated: CASSTGGRLRGTEAFF.

This chain's CDR3 is CASRQAEETQYF. CDR3 DNA sequence: TGTGCCAGCAGACAGGCGGAGGAGACCCAGTACTTC. The J gene is TRBJ2-5, the V gene TRBV7-2, with D possibly TRBD1 on 5 matching bases. Trimming cost V 6 bases and J 5 bases, with 10 bases left between them. Germline V lookup: CDR1 SGHTA, CDR2 FQGNSA. CDR3 length: 12 residues.

This sequence joins TRBV28 and TRBJ1-6, with D tentatively TRBD1 (6 bases). This CDR3 spans 14 amino acids. Trimming left V 7 bases short and J 10 bases short, with 17 bases between. The V gene's germline CDR1 is MDHEN and CDR2 SYDVKM. CDR3 sequence reads: CASNLGGARSPLHF. The CDR3 nucleotides read TGTGCCAGCAACCTCGGGGGGGCGAGATCACCCCTCCACTTT.

The gene calls are TRBV3-1 (or the pseudogene TRBV3-2) and TRBJ1-3; weak D call: TRBD1 (5 bases). CDR3 length: 15 residues. The V gene's germline CDR1 is LGHDT and CDR2 YNNKEL (reference sequence). Trimming stripped 1 base from V and 0 bases from J, with 7 bases between. The CDR3 loop reads CASSQGTYSGNTIYF. The CDR3 DNA reads TGTGCCAGCAGCCAAGGGACATACTCTGGAAACACCATATATTTT.

The rearrangement joins TRBV4-3 to TRBJ1-4, with D possibly matching TRBD1 (5 bases). Trimming removed 2 bases from V and 0 bases from J, with 7 bases in between. CDR1 LGHNA and CDR2 YSLEER come from the germline V gene. This CDR3 is 15 amino acids long. This CDR3 is CASSQQGSTNEKLFF. CDR3 sequence (DNA): TGCGCCAGCAGCCAACAGGGCTCAACTAATGAAAAACTGTTTTTT.

This clone was counted between two and nine times. The chain recombines TRBV7-2 with TRBJ2-7; D call uncertain. The V end was cut by 0 bases, the J end by 2 bases, with 8 bases between. Germline-derived CDR1 and CDR2 are SGHTA and FQGNSA. The CDR3 is 14 amino acids. The CDR3 loop is CASSLALFTYEQYF. Here the CDR3 DNA reads TGTGCCAGCAGCTTAGCCCTCTTTACCTACGAGCAGTACTTC.

The rearrangement uses TRBV10-1 and TRBJ1-6; the D gene is possibly TRBD1 (6 bases). CDR3 size: 15 residues. V lost 9 bases and J 4 bases, leaving 16 bases between the germline ends. CDR1 and CDR2 (germline): WNHNN, SYGVQD (reference sequence). The CDR3 sequence: CARWGEGVYNSPLHF. The CDR3 region has the DNA TGCGCCAGGTGGGGGGAGGGGGTTTATAATTCACCCCTCCACTTT.

This clone was observed a single time. The CDR3 region has the DNA TGTGCCAGTAGTCTACAGGGGGTCGGAAACACCATATATTTT. Translation gives CASSLQGVGNTIYF. The gene calls are TRBV19 and TRBJ1-3; TRBD1 matches 8 bases. Germline V CDR1 and CDR2: LNHDA, SQIVND (reference sequence). With V trimmed by 5 bases and J by 4 bases, 4 bases remained unmatched. CDR3 length equals 14 residues.

V and J are TRBV18 and TRBJ1-2, with 8 bases matching TRBD1. This CDR3 is built from 15 residues. V shed 6 bases, J shed 3 bases, and the junction held 9 bases outside the gene matches. CDR1 KGHSH and CDR2 LQKENI come from the germline V gene. DNA of the CDR3: TGTGCCAGCTCGCGCGACAGGGGAGGTGACTATGGCTACACCTTC. Its protein is CASSRDRGGDYGYTF.

The rearrangement links TRBV6-5 to TRBJ1-3; 9 nucleotides agree with TRBD1. The CDR3 covers 15 residues. Germline CDR1 MNHEY, CDR2 SVGAGI. Unmatched junction bases numbered 7, after V lost 4 bases and J lost 6 bases. The CDR3 region is CASSLTGGKENTIYF. The CDR3, as DNA: TGTGCCAGCAGTTTGACAGGGGGTAAAGAAAACACCATATATTTT.